This is a list of T cell receptor beta chains from one sample in a study of T cells in Graves' hyperthyroidism and ophthalmopathy. Via MiXCR, TCRdb re-called the multiplex PCR reads, giving one row per CDR3 protein. The sample consists of roughly 93,000 distinct CDR3 sequences, 51% of them appearing once. Sequenced material: blood. These receptors all come from a woman between 35 and 50 years old with Graves' hyperthyroidism. Each CDR3 is given with its conserved first and last residue. A D gene is named only where the DNA matches it firmly. Only part of the rows carry a size: once, few, many, or a class if the clone is expanded.

j_call,d_call,clone_size,v_call,cdr3_aa,cdr3_nt
TRBJ1-4,.,.,TRBV9,CASRGEGGVGEKLFF,TGTGCCAGCAGAGGTGAAGGGGGGGTAGGTGAAAAACTGTTTTTT
TRBJ1-3,.,.,TRBV9,CASSVQNAIYF,TGTGCCAGCAGCGTACAAAACGCCATATATTTT
TRBJ1-1,.,once,TRBV25-1,CASNGGRGNKAFF,TGTGCCAGCAACGGTGGCCGGGGGAATAAAGCTTTCTTT
TRBJ1-5,.,.,TRBV10-3,CAISDKSNQPQHF,TGTGCCATCAGTGACAAAAGCAATCAGCCCCAGCATTTT
TRBJ2-5,.,many,TRBV9,CASSVPPSETQYF,TGTGCCAGCAGCGTACCTCCTAGCGAGACCCAGTACTTC
TRBJ1-1,.,.,TRBV29-1,CSVIGPTEAFF,TGCAGCGTTATAGGGCCCACTGAAGCTTTCTTT
TRBJ2-3,TRBD2,few,TRBV2,CASFSGRASDTQYF,TGTGCCAGCTTTAGCGGGAGGGCTTCAGATACGCAGTATTTT
TRBJ2-7,TRBD1,many,TRBV10-3,CAVQGPVDEQYF,TGTGCCGTACAGGGGCCAGTGGACGAGCAGTACTTC
TRBJ2-5,TRBD1,many,TRBV29-1,CSVELSGTGKETQYF,TGCAGCGTTGAACTATCCGGGACAGGGAAGGAGACCCAGTACTTC
TRBJ1-2,TRBD1,.,TRBV7-2,CASSTQGASYTF,TGTGCCAGCAGTACACAGGGGGCGAGCTACACCTTC
TRBJ2-6,.,.,TRBV9,CASSTLTGRFSGANVLTF,TGTGCCAGCAGCACACTGACGGGCAGGTTCTCTGGGGCCAACGTCCTGACTTTC
TRBJ1-1,.,.,TRBV7-9,CASSPLTVNTEAFF,TGTGCCAGCAGCCCCCTCACAGTGAACACTGAAGCTTTCTTT
TRBJ1-3,.,many,TRBV5-1,CASSLEMGRSGNTIYF,TGCGCCAGCAGCTTGGAAATGGGACGCTCTGGAAACACCATATATTTT
TRBJ1-2,TRBD1,.,TRBV9,CASSVASTGAVYGYTF,TGTGCCAGCAGCGTAGCCTCGACAGGGGCGGTGTATGGCTACACCTTC
TRBJ1-1,.,many,TRBV20-1,CSSRDQQDPNTEAFF,TGCAGTTCTAGAGACCAACAGGACCCGAACACTGAAGCTTTCTTT
TRBJ2-5,TRBD2,many,TRBV19,CASMGTKETQYF,TGTGCCAGTATGGGGACTAAAGAGACCCAGTACTTC
TRBJ1-2,.,many,TRBV27,CASSSRTPPNYGYTF,TGTGCCAGCAGTTCAAGGACACCACCTAACTATGGCTACACCTTC
TRBJ1-1,.,.,TRBV6-2/TRBV6-3,CASLVWAHGNTEAFF,TGTGCCAGCTTAGTATGGGCGCACGGGAACACTGAAGCTTTCTTT
TRBJ1-1,TRBD1,few,TRBV7-9,CASSFIRDRVAFF,TGTGCCAGCAGCTTTATCCGGGACAGGGTGGCTTTCTTT
TRBJ1-2,.,.,TRBV7-9,CASSLVAYGYTF,TGTGCCAGCAGCTTAGTCGCCTATGGCTACACCTTC
TRBJ2-7,.,few,TRBV7-8,CASSYSIMSRKTYEQYF,TGTGCCAGCAGTTACTCGATTATGTCCAGGAAAACCTACGAGCAGTACTTC
TRBJ1-6,TRBD1,.,TRBV10-3,CASRQGFNSPLHF,TGTGCCAGTAGACAGGGATTTAATTCACCCCTCCACTTT
TRBJ1-1,.,.,TRBV7-2,CASSRVAGIVTEAFF,TGTGCCAGCAGCCGAGTGGCGGGGATTGTCACTGAAGCTTTCTTT
TRBJ2-7,TRBD1,.,TRBV10-3,CAIKTGGRSGKYF,TGTGCCATCAAGACAGGGGGAAGGTCTGGAAAGTACTTC
TRBJ1-4,.,many,TRBV7-9,CASRLGASNEKLFF,TGTGCCAGCAGATTGGGGGCCTCTAATGAAAAACTGTTTTTT
TRBJ2-7,TRBD2,few,TRBV2,CASSPLSSGRREQYF,TGTGCCAGCAGTCCCTTATCCAGCGGGAGGCGCGAGCAGTACTTC
TRBJ2-2,.,many,TRBV9,CASSHGLLRGTGELFF,TGTGCCAGCAGCCACGGGCTGTTGCGGGGCACCGGGGAGCTGTTTTTT
TRBJ1-4,.,.,TRBV2,CASSRTEKLFF,TGTGCCAGCAGCCGGACAGAAAAACTGTTTTTT
TRBJ1-2,TRBD1,many,TRBV9,CASSQRTGVRYGYTF,TGTGCCAGCAGCCAGCGGACAGGGGTGAGGTATGGCTACACCTTC
TRBJ2-7,TRBD1,few,TRBV2,CASSWDRGTDEQYF,TGTGCCAGCAGCTGGGACAGGGGCACGGACGAGCAGTACTTC
TRBJ2-3,TRBD1,.,TRBV9,CASSSGTGTTDTQYF,TGTGCCAGCAGCTCCGGGACAGGGACGACAGATACGCAGTATTTT
TRBJ1-6,.,many,TRBV19,CASSGRLWASPLHF,TGTGCCAGTAGCGGACGTCTCTGGGCCTCACCCCTCCACTTT
TRBJ2-3,TRBD1,few,TRBV10-3,CASRPAGSPDRDTQYF,TGTGCCAGCCGTCCTGCAGGGAGCCCGGACAGGGATACGCAGTATTTT
TRBJ2-2,.,many,TRBV6-5,CASSYAGIPGELFF,TGTGCCAGCAGTTACGCCGGGATTCCCGGGGAGCTGTTTTTT
TRBJ1-4,.,.,TRBV15,CATSSLVGRRGEKLFF,TGTGCCACCAGCAGCCTAGTGGGGCGAAGGGGGGAAAAACTGTTTTTT
TRBJ2-3,TRBD1,.,TRBV7-9,CASSPLGQGAPTDTQYF,TGTGCCAGCAGCCCACTAGGACAGGGGGCGCCTACAGATACGCAGTATTTT
TRBJ2-7,TRBD2,many,TRBV6-5,CASSPDLAGGSYEQYF,TGTGCCAGCAGTCCGGATCTAGCGGGAGGCTCCTACGAGCAGTACTTC
TRBJ2-3,TRBD2,.,TRBV12-3/TRBV12-4,CASILSGTGDTQYF,TGTGCCAGCATCCTTAGCGGGACGGGAGATACGCAGTATTTT
TRBJ1-2,.,many,TRBV7-6,CASSSGHYGYTF,TGTGCCAGCAGCTCCGGACATTATGGCTACACCTTC
TRBJ2-3,TRBD2,.,TRBV24-1,CATSASSGRAADTQYF,TGTGCCACCAGTGCCTCTAGCGGGAGGGCCGCGGATACGCAGTATTTT
TRBJ2-3,TRBD2,.,TRBV7-2,CARPGASGSTDTQYF,TGTGCCAGACCCGGGGCTAGCGGGAGCACAGATACGCAGTATTTT
TRBJ2-5,TRBD2,.,TRBV5-5,CASGTSGSETQYF,TGTGCCAGCGGGACTAGCGGGAGTGAGACCCAGTACTTC
TRBJ2-7,.,many,TRBV12-3/TRBV12-4,CASSLGGVSYEQYF,TGTGCCAGCAGTTTAGGTGGTGTCTCCTACGAGCAGTACTTC
TRBJ2-3,.,.,TRBV7-2,CASSDRGTDTDTQYF,TGTGCCAGCAGCGACCGCGGGACGGACACAGATACGCAGTATTTT
TRBJ2-6,TRBD1,.,TRBV20-1,CSARGAVTGGNVLTF,TGCAGTGCTAGAGGGGCCGTAACAGGGGGCAACGTCCTGACTTTC
TRBJ1-1,TRBD1,many,TRBV9,CASTGTGSEAFF,TGTGCCAGCACCGGGACAGGGTCTGAAGCTTTCTTT
TRBJ2-3,.,.,TRBV6-5,CASSTPSPSTDTQYF,TGTGCCAGCAGTACACCTAGCCCATCCACAGATACGCAGTATTTT
TRBJ2-3,.,many,TRBV6-6,CASSPGTSTDTQYF,TGTGCCAGCAGCCCCGGGACTAGCACAGATACGCAGTATTTT
TRBJ2-6,.,many,TRBV29-1,CSVAGAGANVLTF,TGCAGCGTTGCGGGGGCGGGGGCCAACGTCCTGACTTTC
TRBJ2-7,.,.,TRBV5-1,CASRRATGALSRGQYF,TGCGCCAGCAGAAGGGCGACGGGGGCTCTGTCTAGGGGGCAGTACTTC
TRBJ1-2,.,.,TRBV2,CASSLDDRPPRRGYTF,TGTGCCAGCAGCTTAGATGACAGGCCCCCGCGTCGAGGCTACACCTTC